Below, 32 T cell receptor beta chains from the same sample are listed, as sequenced in a study of CD8 T cells in ankylosing spondylitis. TCRdb passed the 5' RACE reads through MiXCR, listing each CDR3 protein once. Of 250,000 to 400,000 distinct CDR3 sequences listed, more than 9% are singletons. Source material: blood, either unsorted or a sorted T cell fraction (not recorded which). The receptors derive from a female donor with ankylosing spondylitis or in good health (not recorded which).

A remark on this clonotype: A much larger clone lies a single base off, so this may be a read error. The chain employs TRBV6-6 and TRBJ2-7; D remains unclear. CDR1 and CDR2 from the germline V gene are MNHNY and SVGAGI (reference sequence). The CDR3 sequence is 11 residues long. CDR3 residues: CASSQPYEQHF. The CDR3 DNA reads as TGTGCCAGCAGTCAACCCTACGAGCAGCACTTC.

Many counts were recorded for this clonotype. The genes are TRBV20-1 and TRBJ1-1, with 8 bases fitting TRBD1. Germline V lookup: CDR1 DFQATT, CDR2 SNEGSKA (reference sequence). CDR3 length: 15 residues. V dropped 0 bases and J dropped 0; count of bases not matched to a gene: 3. CDR3 DNA sequence: TGCAGTGCTAGAGAGTTACAGGGGGTGAACACTGAAGCTTTCTTT. Its translation is CSARELQGVNTEAFF.

This clonotype was counted only a few times. The chain carries TRBV5-1 and TRBJ2-2, with D unresolved. CDR3 length: 15 amino acids. Trimming removed 0 bases from V and 2 bases from J, with 8 bases in between. Germline V gives CDR1 SGHRS, CDR2 YFSETQ. Here the CDR3 reads CASSLGAVNTGELFF. Here the CDR3 DNA reads TGCGCCAGCAGCTTGGGGGCGGTTAACACCGGGGAGCTGTTTTTT.

Only a few counts were recorded for this clonotype. The chain carries TRBV7-2 and TRBJ2-1, with D perhaps being TRBD1 or TRBD2 (5 bases each). The V end lost 7 bases, the J end lost 10 bases, and 20 bases lay between the germline ends. The CDR3 totals 14 residues. Germline V CDR1 and CDR2: SGHTA, FQGNSA. CDR3 in DNA: TGTGCCAGCACCCCCCGGGGCAGGGTCGGCGAGCAGTTCTTC. Translation: CASTPRGRVGEQFF.

This clonotype showed up many times. The CDR3 DNA sequence: TGCGCCAGCCGGGCGGCGGCGGCCACCTACGAGCAGTACTTC. It yields the protein CASRAAAATYEQYF. The genes are TRBV5-1 and TRBJ2-7; D gene uncertain. Trimming cost V 7 bases and J 2 bases, with 16 bases left between them. Germline CDR1 and CDR2: SGHRS and YFSETQ. The length of the CDR3 is 14 residues.

This clonotype was found many times. The chain links TRBV7-9 to TRBJ2-7, with D maybe TRBD1 (6 bases). Germline V gene data show CDR1 as SEHNR and CDR2 as FQNEAQ (reference sequence). The V and J ends lost 0 bases and 4 bases respectively, with 13 bases between them. CDR3 length: 15 residues. CDR3 protein: CASSLAAGVQYEQYF. The CDR3 nucleotides read TGTGCCAGCAGCTTAGCGGCAGGGGTACAGTACGAGCAGTACTTC.

This clonotype was picked up many times. The chain links TRBV20-1 to TRBJ1-3; D gene unclear. V was pared by 4 bases and J by 0 bases, with 10 bases between. Germline CDR1 reads DFQATT; CDR2 reads SNEGSKA (reference sequence). This CDR3 spans 14 amino acids. The CDR3 region is CSAKSTISGNTIYF. DNA of the CDR3: TGCAGTGCTAAAAGTACTATCTCTGGAAACACCATATATTTT.

This clonotype has more than one count but fewer than ten. V gene TRBV20-1 combines with J gene TRBJ2-3; 15 bases line up with TRBD2. Unmatched junction bases numbered 7, after V lost 6 bases and J lost 3 bases. The CDR3 runs to 16 residues. The germline V gene encodes CDR1 DFQATT and CDR2 SNEGSKA (reference sequence). The CDR3: CSAYGTSGGITDTQYF. Here the CDR3 DNA reads TGCAGTGCATACGGGACTAGCGGGGGGATTACAGATACGCAGTATTTT.

Ten or more counts support this clonotype. V usage is TRBV27 and J usage is TRBJ2-3; 9 nucleotides line up with TRBD1. Germline V gene sequence: CDR1 MNHEY, CDR2 SMNVEV (reference sequence). This CDR3 region has 14 residues. V was clipped by 6 bases and J by 4 bases; unmatched bases: 5. CDR3 protein: CASRKTGGPDTQYF. The CDR3 nucleotides read TGTGCCAGCAGGAAAACAGGGGGCCCAGATACGCAGTATTTT.

There are many counts of this clonotype. The J gene is TRBJ1-1, the V gene TRBV13, with TRBD1 identical over 9 bases. CDR1 and CDR2 from the germline V gene are PRHDT and FYEKMQ (reference sequence). The trim removed 5 bases at V and 2 bases at J, leaving 9 bases unmatched. The CDR3 totals 16 residues. The CDR3 nucleotides read TGTGCCAGCAGCACACGGACAGGGGTGGTTAACACTGAAGCTTTCTTT. This gives the protein CASSTRTGVVNTEAFF.

This clonotype appeared a few times. The gene calls are TRBV28 and TRBJ2-7; weak D call: TRBD1 (5 bases). V lost 3 bases and J lost 3, with 9 bases in between. Germline CDR1 is MDHEN and CDR2 is SYDVKM. The CDR3 extends over 13 amino acids. The CDR3 loop is CASSFGANYEQYF. CDR3 bases: TGTGCCAGCAGTTTTGGGGCAAACTACGAGCAGTACTTC.

The table lists this clonotype with a few counts. The V and J genes are TRBV27 and TRBJ2-7; D ambiguous. The V and J ends lost 7 bases and 0 bases respectively, with 13 bases between them. The CDR3 contains 14 residues. The germline CDR1 and CDR2 sequences are MNHEY and SMNVEV (reference sequence). Here the CDR3 DNA reads TGTGCCAGCAACCCCCGGGCGGACTCCTACGAGCAGTACTTC. Its protein is CASNPRADSYEQYF.

Ten or more counts support this clonotype. The chain combines TRBV28 with TRBJ2-1; D not certain. Germline lookup yields CDR1 MDHEN and CDR2 SYDVKM. V was clipped by 5 bases and J by 4 bases, with 12 bases between them. The CDR3 length is 14 residues. The CDR3 is CASSPLNFYNEQFF. The CDR3 nucleotides are TGTGCCAGCAGTCCCCTTAACTTTTACAATGAGCAGTTCTTC. Drawing the rest from reference TRBV28 and TRBJ2-1, the complete variable domain is DVKVTQSSRYLVKRTGEKVFLECVQDMDHENMFWYRQDPGLGLRLIYFSYDVKMKEKGDIPEGYSVSREKKERFSLILESASTNQTSMYLCASSPLNFYNEQFFGPGTRLTVL.

The J gene is TRBJ2-1, the V gene TRBV11-2; the D gene is possibly TRBD1 (5 bases). The CDR3 sequence is 19 residues long. Germline-derived CDR1 and CDR2 are SGHAT and FQNNGV. V was shortened by 2 bases and J by 4 bases, with 24 bases between the two germline ends. The CDR3 region has the DNA TGTGCCAGCAGCTTATTTTTAGGCACCCATGAAAGACAGTACAATGAGCAGTTCTTC. Translation gives CASSLFLGTHERQYNEQFF.

This clonotype was counted only a few times. V gene TRBV27 combines with J gene TRBJ1-2, with TRBD1 matching 8 bases. This CDR3 has 13 residues. The junction had 7 bases not matched to a gene; V was cut back by 0 bases and J by 13 bases. Germline V gene data show CDR1 as MNHEY and CDR2 as SMNVEV (reference sequence). CDR3 protein: CASSLSRDRLSTF. The CDR3 nucleotides are TGTGCCAGCAGTTTATCGAGGGACAGGTTGTCCACCTTC.

There are many counts of this clonotype. The CDR3: CASSVGGPDEAFF. CDR3 sequence (DNA): TGTGCCAGCAGCGTAGGGGGCCCGGACGAAGCTTTCTTT. The rearrangement links TRBV9 to TRBJ1-1; possible D gene TRBD1, 5 bases. The CDR3 has 13 residues. Trimming took 0 bases from V and 8 from J, leaving 11 bases between them. The germline V gene has CDR1 SGDLS and CDR2 YYNGEE.

The chain employs TRBV4-1 and TRBJ2-3, with 9 bases matching TRBD1. Germline assignment: CDR1 MGHRA and CDR2 YSYEKL. This CDR3 is built from 17 residues. With V trimmed by 5 bases and J by 1 base, 10 bases remained unmatched. In DNA form, the CDR3 reads TGCGCCAGCAGCGCTTCGCCCGGGACAGGGCGCACAGATACGCAGTATTTT. It translates to CASSASPGTGRTDTQYF.

This clonotype has ten or more counts. The chain has TRBV20-1 and TRBJ1-2; no clear D. V dropped 5 bases and J dropped 5 bases, with 3 bases sitting between them. CDR3 size: 9 residues. Germline-derived CDR1 and CDR2 are DFQATT and SNEGSKA (reference sequence). The CDR3 protein is CSADYGYTF. The DNA of the CDR3 is TGCAGTGCTGATTATGGCTACACCTTC.

This clonotype appeared a few times. V usage is TRBV5-1 and J usage is TRBJ2-3, with 7 bases identical to TRBD2. The CDR3 is 13 amino acids. Germline V lookup: CDR1 SGHRS, CDR2 YFSETQ. Unmatched junction bases numbered 6, after V lost 9 bases and J lost 2 bases. The CDR3 coding sequence is TGCGCCACCGGGACTACCTCCACAGATACGCAGTATTTT. This gives the protein CATGTTSTDTQYF.

Note on this clonotype: One end of the junction does not line up with germline, which may come from a read error. The chain joins TRBV20-1 to TRBJ2-7, with 16 bases matching TRBD2. Germline assignment: CDR1 DFQATT and CDR2 SNEGSKA (reference sequence). This CDR3 spans 16 amino acids. DNA of the CDR3: TGCTGTGCTGGTTCGGGACTAGCGGGAGGGTCCTACGAGCAGTACTTC. Translating gives CCAGSGLAGGSYEQYF.

At least ten counts were recorded for this clonotype. The V call is TRBV10-1, the J call TRBJ2-3; perhaps TRBD1 as D (5 bases). The CDR3 contains 15 residues. Trimming shortened V by 0 bases and J by 2 bases, and 9 bases separated the two germline ends. Germline assignment: CDR1 WNHNN and CDR2 SYGVQD (reference sequence). CDR3 residues: CASSESRGSTDTQYF. CDR3 sequence (DNA): TGCGCCAGCAGTGAGTCAAGGGGCTCCACAGATACGCAGTATTTT.

In nucleotides, the CDR3 is TGTGCCAGCAGTTCGAATGACAGGGCCACTGAAGCTTTCTTT. As protein: CASSSNDRATEAFF. The chain couples TRBV2 to TRBJ1-1, with 7 positions matching TRBD1. J lost 4 bases, V lost 5 bases, and 7 bases had no gene match. CDR3 length: 14 residues. Germline loops: CDR1 SNHLY, CDR2 FYNNEI.

The rearrangement links TRBV28 to TRBJ2-5, with D unresolved. This CDR3 spans 13 amino acids. Germline V gene data show CDR1 as MDHEN and CDR2 as SYDVKM. Trimming removed 7 bases from V and 2 bases from J, with 11 bases in between. The CDR3 DNA reads TGTGCCAGCATCAACCACAATCAAGAGACCCAGTACTTC. It yields the protein CASINHNQETQYF.

This clonotype was seen at least ten times. This rearrangement joins TRBV12-3 or TRBV12-4 to TRBJ2-2; 8 positions match TRBD1. The CDR3 spans 15 residues. V shed 3 bases and J 1 base; nucleotides not matched to a gene: 1. In DNA, the CDR3 is TGTGCCAGCAGTTTCGGGACAGGGAACACCGGGGAGCTGTTTTTT. Its translation is CASSFGTGNTGELFF.

This clonotype was seen at least ten times. The gene calls are TRBV20-1 and TRBJ2-5, with 7 bases matching TRBD1. V gave up 3 bases and J gave up 6 bases; unmatched junction bases: 4. The CDR3 has 12 residues. Looked up from germline, CDR1 is DFQATT and CDR2 is SNEGSKA (reference sequence). The CDR3 loop is CSASRDRKTQYF. For the CDR3, the DNA is TGCAGTGCTAGCCGGGACAGAAAGACCCAGTACTTC.

This clonotype was seen repeatedly, ten times or more. The chain is built from TRBV5-1 and TRBJ2-7, with 12 nucleotides matching TRBD1. J gave up 13 bases and V 1 base, and 12 bases lay outside the gene matches. The CDR3 loop spans 15 amino acids. Germline CDR1 and CDR2: SGHRS and YFSETQ. CDR3 nucleotide sequence: TGCGCCAGCAGCTTGACCGGGACAGGGGGCGAATTGGAATACTTC. This codes for CASSLTGTGGELEYF.

This clonotype appeared many times. The gene calls are TRBV20-1 and TRBJ1-5; D uncertain. CDR3 length: 12 amino acids. The V end was cut by 7 bases, the J end by 0 bases, with 7 bases between. CDR1 is DFQATT, CDR2 SNEGSKA, per germline (reference sequence). As DNA, the CDR3 is TGCAGTGTTTCGCGTAGCAATCAGCCCCAGCATTTT. Translating gives CSVSRSNQPQHF.

This clonotype was recorded many times. This chain joins TRBV3-1 and TRBJ2-1; 8 bases align to TRBD2. Germline CDR1 and CDR2: LGHDT and YNNKEL (reference sequence). After removal of 2 bases from V and 0 bases from J, the junction contained 12 bases not matched to a gene. This CDR3 has 19 amino acids. CDR3 nucleotide sequence: TGTGCCAGCAGCCAATATCTCCGGCTAGCGGGTAGCTCCTACAATGAGCAGTTCTTC. The encoded protein is CASSQYLRLAGSSYNEQFF.

The J gene is TRBJ2-1, the V gene TRBV20-1, with TRBD2 identical over 15 bases. CDR3 size: 14 residues. In germline, CDR1 is DFQATT, CDR2 SNEGSKA (reference sequence). The junction had 4 bases not matched to a gene; V was cut back by 6 bases and J by 7 bases. The chain's CDR3 is CSAPGLAGGNEQFF. Written as DNA, the CDR3 is TGCAGTGCCCCGGGACTAGCGGGAGGTAATGAGCAGTTCTTC.

This clonotype was counted a few times. This chain connects TRBV15 to TRBJ2-7; possible D gene TRBD1, 6 bases. This CDR3 comprises 15 residues. Germline loops: CDR1 LNHNV, CDR2 YYDKDF (reference sequence). Trimming stripped 0 bases from V and 1 base from J, with 10 bases between. CDR3 DNA: TGTGCCACCAGCAGAGATAAGGACAGATCCTACGAGCAGTACTTC. Its protein product is CATSRDKDRSYEQYF.

This sequence joins TRBV5-6 and TRBJ1-2, with D possibly TRBD1 on 6 matching bases. The CDR3 has 13 amino acids. Trimming left V 2 bases short and J 5 bases short, with 10 bases between. Germline CDR1 SGHDT, CDR2 YYEEEE. The CDR3 bases are TGTGCCAGCAGCTTTGGGGGCGAGTATGGCTACACCTTC. As protein: CASSFGGEYGYTF.

Concerning this clonotype: This may arise from a read error, as a much more abundant clone is one base away. The chain combines TRBV20-1 with TRBJ1-2; perhaps TRBD1 as D (6 bases). The CDR3 contains 13 residues. The V end lost 4 bases, the J end lost 5 bases, and 14 bases lay between the germline ends. Germline CDR1 reads DFQATT; CDR2 reads SNEGSKA (reference sequence). The CDR3 reads CSAMVGRGYGYTF. DNA for the CDR3: TGCAGTGCTATGGTTGGCAGGGGATATGGCTACACCTTC.